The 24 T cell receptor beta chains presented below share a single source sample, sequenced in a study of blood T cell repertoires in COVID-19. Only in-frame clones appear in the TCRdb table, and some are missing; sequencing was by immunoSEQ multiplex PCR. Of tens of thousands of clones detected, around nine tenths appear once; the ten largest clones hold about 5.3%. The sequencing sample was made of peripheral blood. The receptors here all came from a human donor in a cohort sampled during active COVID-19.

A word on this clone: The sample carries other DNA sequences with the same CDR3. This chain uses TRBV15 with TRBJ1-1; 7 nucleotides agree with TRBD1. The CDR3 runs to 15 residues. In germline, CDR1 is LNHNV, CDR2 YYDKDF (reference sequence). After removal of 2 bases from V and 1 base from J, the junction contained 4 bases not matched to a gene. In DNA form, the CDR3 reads TGTGCCACCAGCAGACTGAGACAGGGGAACACTGAAGCTTTCTTT. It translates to CATSRLRQGNTEAFF. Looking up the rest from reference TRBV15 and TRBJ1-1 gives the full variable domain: DAMVIQNPRYQVTQFGKPVTLSCSQTLNHNVMYWYQQKSSQAPKLLFHYYDKDFNNEADTPDNFQSRRPNTSFCFLDIRSPGLGDTAMYLCATSRLRQGNTEAFFGQGTRLTVV.

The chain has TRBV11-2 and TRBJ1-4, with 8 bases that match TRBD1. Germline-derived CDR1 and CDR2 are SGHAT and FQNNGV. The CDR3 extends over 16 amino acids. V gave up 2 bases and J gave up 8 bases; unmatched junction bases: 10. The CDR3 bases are TGTGCCAGCAGCTTACCGCCGACAGGGGATCGAGAAAAACTGTTTTTT. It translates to CASSLPPTGDREKLFF.

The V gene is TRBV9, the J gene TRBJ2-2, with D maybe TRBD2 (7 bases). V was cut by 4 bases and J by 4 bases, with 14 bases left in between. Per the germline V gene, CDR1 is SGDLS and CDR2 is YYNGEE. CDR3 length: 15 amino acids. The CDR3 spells CASSYQGGGTGELFF. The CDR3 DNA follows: TGTGCCAGCAGCTATCAGGGAGGGGGCACCGGGGAGCTGTTTTTT.

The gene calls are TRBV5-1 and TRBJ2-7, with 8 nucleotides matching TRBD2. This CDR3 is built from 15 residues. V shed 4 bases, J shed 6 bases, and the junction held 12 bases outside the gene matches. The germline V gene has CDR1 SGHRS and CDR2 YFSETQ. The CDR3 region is CASSESSGRSREQYF. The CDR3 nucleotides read TGCGCCAGCAGCGAGTCAAGCGGGAGATCCCGCGAGCAGTACTTC.

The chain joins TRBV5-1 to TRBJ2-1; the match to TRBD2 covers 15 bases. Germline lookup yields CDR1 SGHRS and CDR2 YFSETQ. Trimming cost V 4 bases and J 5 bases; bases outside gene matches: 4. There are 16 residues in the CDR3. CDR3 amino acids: CASSRGTSGRNNEQFF. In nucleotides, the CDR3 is TGCGCCAGCAGCAGGGGGACTAGCGGGAGGAACAATGAGCAGTTCTTC. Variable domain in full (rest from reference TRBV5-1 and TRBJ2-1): KAGVTQTPRYLIKTRGQQVTLSCSPISGHRSVSWYQQTPGQGLQFLFEYFSETQRNKGNFPGRFSGRQFSNSRSEMNVSTLELGDSALYLCASSRGTSGRNNEQFFGPGTRLTVL.

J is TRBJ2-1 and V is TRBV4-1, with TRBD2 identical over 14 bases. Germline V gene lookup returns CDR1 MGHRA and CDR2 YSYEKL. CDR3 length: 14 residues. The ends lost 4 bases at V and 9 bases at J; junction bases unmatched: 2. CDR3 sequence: CASSRGLAGVEQFF. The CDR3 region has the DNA TGCGCCAGCAGCCGGGGACTAGCGGGAGTTGAGCAGTTCTTC.

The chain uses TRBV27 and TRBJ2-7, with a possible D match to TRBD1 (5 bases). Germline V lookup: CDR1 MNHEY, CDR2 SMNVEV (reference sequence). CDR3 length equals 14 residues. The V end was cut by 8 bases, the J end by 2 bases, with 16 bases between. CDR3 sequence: CASSAGQVTYEQYF. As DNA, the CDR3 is TGTGCCAGCTCCGCAGGGCAGGTAACCTACGAGCAGTACTTC.

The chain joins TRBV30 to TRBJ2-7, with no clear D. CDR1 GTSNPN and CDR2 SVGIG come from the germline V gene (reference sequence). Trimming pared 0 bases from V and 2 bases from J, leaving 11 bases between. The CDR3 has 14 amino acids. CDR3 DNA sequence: TGTGCCTGGAGTGTTCGCCGCACTCCCTACGAGCAGTACTTC. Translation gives CAWSVRRTPYEQYF.

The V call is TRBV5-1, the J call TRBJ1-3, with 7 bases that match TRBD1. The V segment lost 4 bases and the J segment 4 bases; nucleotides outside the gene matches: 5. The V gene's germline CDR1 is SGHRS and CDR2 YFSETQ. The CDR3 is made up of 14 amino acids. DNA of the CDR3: TGCGCCAGCAGCCCAGACAGGGCCGGAAACACCATATATTTT. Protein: CASSPDRAGNTIYF.

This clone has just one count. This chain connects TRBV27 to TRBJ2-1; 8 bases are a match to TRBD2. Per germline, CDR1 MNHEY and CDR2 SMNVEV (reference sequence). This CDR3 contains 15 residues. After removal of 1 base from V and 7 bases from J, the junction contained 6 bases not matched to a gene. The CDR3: CASSLWASGPNEQFF. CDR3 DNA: TGTGCCAGCAGTTTATGGGCTAGCGGGCCTAATGAGCAGTTCTTC.

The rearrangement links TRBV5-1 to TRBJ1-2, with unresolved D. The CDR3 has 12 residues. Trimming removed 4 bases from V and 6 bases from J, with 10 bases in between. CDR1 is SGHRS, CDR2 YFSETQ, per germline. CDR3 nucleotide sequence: TGCGCCAGCAGCCTGGCGCGGGATGGCTACACCTTC. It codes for CASSLARDGYTF. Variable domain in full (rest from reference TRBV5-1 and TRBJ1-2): KAGVTQTPRYLIKTRGQQVTLSCSPISGHRSVSWYQQTPGQGLQFLFEYFSETQRNKGNFPGRFSGRQFSNSRSEMNVSTLELGDSALYLCASSLARDGYTFGSGTRLTVV.

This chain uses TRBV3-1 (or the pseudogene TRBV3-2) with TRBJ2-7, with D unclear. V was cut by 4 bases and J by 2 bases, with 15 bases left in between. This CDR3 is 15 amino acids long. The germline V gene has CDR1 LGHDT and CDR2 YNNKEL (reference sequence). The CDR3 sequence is CASSLGRRQTYEQYF. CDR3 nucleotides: TGTGCCAGCAGCCTCGGCAGGCGACAAACCTACGAGCAGTACTTC.

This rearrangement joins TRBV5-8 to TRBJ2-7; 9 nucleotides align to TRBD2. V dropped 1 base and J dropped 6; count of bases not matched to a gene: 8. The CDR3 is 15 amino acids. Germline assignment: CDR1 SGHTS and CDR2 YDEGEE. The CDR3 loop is CASSLWASGIGEQYF. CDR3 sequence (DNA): TGTGCCAGCAGCTTGTGGGCTAGCGGGATCGGCGAGCAGTACTTC. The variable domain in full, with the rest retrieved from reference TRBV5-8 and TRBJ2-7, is EAGVTQSPTHLIKTRGQQATLRCSPISGHTSVYWYQQALGLGLQFLLWYDEGEERNRGNFPPRFSGRQFPNYSSELNVNALELEDSALYLCASSLWASGIGEQYFGPGTRLTVT.

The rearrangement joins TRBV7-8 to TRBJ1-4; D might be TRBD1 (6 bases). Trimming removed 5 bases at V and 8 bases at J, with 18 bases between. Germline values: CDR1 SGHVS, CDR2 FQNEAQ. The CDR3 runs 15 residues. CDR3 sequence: CASSLQNREREKLFF. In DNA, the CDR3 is TGTGCCAGCAGCCTACAAAACAGGGAGCGGGAAAAACTGTTTTTT.

The DNA for the CDR3 is TGTGCCTGGAGTGTACAGGTGAAGACCCAGTACTTC. Amino acid sequence: CAWSVQVKTQYF. The chain joins TRBV30 to TRBJ2-5, with TRBD1 as a possible D gene (5 bases). The CDR3 is 12 residues long. V gave up 0 bases and J gave up 6 bases, with 8 bases separating them. Germline V CDR1 and CDR2: GTSNPN, SVGIG (reference sequence).

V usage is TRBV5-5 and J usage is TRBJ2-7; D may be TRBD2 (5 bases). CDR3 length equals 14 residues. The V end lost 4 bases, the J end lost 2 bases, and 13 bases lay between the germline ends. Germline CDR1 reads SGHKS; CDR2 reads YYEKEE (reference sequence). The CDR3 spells CASSLAGETYEQYF. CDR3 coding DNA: TGTGCCAGCAGCCTCGCCGGGGAAACCTACGAGCAGTACTTC.

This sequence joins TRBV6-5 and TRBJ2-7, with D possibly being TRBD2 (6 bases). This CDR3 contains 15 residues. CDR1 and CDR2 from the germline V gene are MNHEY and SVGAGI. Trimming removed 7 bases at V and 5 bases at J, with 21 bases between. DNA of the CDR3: TGTGCCAGCACCCCCTCGGCGGGGAATAAGGACGAGCAGTACTTC. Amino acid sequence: CASTPSAGNKDEQYF.

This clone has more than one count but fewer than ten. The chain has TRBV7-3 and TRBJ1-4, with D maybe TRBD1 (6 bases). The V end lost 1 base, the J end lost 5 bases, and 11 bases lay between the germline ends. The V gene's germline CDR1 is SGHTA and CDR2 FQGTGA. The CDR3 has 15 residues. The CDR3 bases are TGTGCCAGCAGCTTAATCAGGACAGCGAATGAAAAACTGTTTTTT. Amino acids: CASSLIRTANEKLFF.

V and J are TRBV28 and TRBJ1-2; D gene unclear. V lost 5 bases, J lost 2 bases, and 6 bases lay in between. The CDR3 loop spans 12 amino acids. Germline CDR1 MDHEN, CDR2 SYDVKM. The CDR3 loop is CASSVYNYGYTF. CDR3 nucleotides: TGTGCCAGCAGTGTCTACAACTATGGCTACACCTTC.

CDR3: CASSLGRTGATYGYTF. The CDR3 DNA is TGTGCCAGCAGCTTAGGCAGGACAGGGGCAACTTATGGCTACACCTTC. The V and J genes are TRBV13 and TRBJ1-2; 9 positions match TRBD1. CDR1 is PRHDT, CDR2 FYEKMQ, per germline (reference sequence). The CDR3 has 16 residues. The junction had 7 bases not matched to a gene; V was cut back by 0 bases and J by 5 bases.

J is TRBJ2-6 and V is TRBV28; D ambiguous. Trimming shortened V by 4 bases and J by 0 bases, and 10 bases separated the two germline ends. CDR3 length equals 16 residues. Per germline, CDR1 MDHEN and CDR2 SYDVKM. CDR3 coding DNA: TGTGCCAGCAGTTCCTACGAGGTCTCTGGGGCCAACGTCCTGACTTTC. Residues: CASSSYEVSGANVLTF.

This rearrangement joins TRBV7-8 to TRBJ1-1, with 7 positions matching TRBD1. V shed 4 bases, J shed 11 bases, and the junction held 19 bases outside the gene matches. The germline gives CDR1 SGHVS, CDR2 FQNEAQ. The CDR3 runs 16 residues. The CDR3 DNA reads TGTGCCAGCAGCTCCGCTGACGATTACAGGGGAGTGAGGGCTTTCTTT. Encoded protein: CASSSADDYRGVRAFF.

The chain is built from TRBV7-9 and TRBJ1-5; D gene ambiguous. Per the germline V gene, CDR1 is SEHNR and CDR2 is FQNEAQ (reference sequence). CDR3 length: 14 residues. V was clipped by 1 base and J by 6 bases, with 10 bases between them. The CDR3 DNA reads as TGTGCCAGCAGCTTAGGGGCCGGGAGTCAGCCCCAGCATTTT. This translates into CASSLGAGSQPQHF.

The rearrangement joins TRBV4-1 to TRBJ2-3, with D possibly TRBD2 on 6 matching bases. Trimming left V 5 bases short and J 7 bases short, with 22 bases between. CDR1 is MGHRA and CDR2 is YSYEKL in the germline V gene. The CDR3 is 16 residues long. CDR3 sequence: CASSSNWAGSTHTQYF. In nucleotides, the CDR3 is TGCGCCAGCAGCTCAAACTGGGCCGGGAGTACGCATACGCAGTATTTT.